These 20 T cell receptor beta chains were sequenced from one sample in a study of OX40 agonist ivuxolimab in advanced cancers. The table came from immunoSEQ multiplex PCR; TCRdb's copy has only in-frame clones and leaves some out. The table includes more than 55,000 clones, roughly 88% detected once. Here the sequenced sample was CD4+ or CD8+ T cells sorted from blood, taken in a trial of the OX40 agonist ivuxolimab. Receptors were obtained from an adult with an advanced solid tumor such as melanoma, head and neck, liver or kidney cancer.

This chain's CDR3 is CASRSSGTANVDEQFF. CDR3 nucleotides: TGTGCCAGCAGGTCCTCCGGGACAGCGAATGTGGATGAGCAGTTCTTC. The chain links TRBV7-6 to TRBJ2-1; 7 nucleotides line up with TRBD1. Germline assignment: CDR1 SGHVS and CDR2 FNYEAQ. The ends lost 6 bases at V and 8 bases at J; junction bases unmatched: 16. The CDR3 contains 16 residues.

The chain has TRBV5-6 and TRBJ2-1, with D unresolved. CDR1 is SGHDT and CDR2 is YYEEEE in the germline V gene. The V gene lost 1 base and the J gene lost 8 bases, with 4 bases spanning the gap. The CDR3 length is 11 residues. The CDR3, as DNA: TGTGCCAGCAGCTTGTTGGATGAGCAGTTCTTC. It specifies CASSLLDEQFF.

V usage is TRBV19 and J usage is TRBJ1-2, with 7 nucleotides matching TRBD1. Looked up from germline, CDR1 is LNHDA and CDR2 is SQIVND (reference sequence). V dropped 3 bases and J dropped 4; count of bases not matched to a gene: 8. CDR3 size: 15 residues. The CDR3 here is CASSIQGVSVYGYTF. As DNA, the CDR3 is TGTGCCAGTAGTATCCAGGGGGTATCGGTCTATGGCTACACCTTC.

This rearrangement joins TRBV6-5 to TRBJ1-3; tentatively, D is TRBD1 (5 bases). In germline, CDR1 is MNHEY, CDR2 SVGAGI. This CDR3 comprises 16 residues. Deletions cut 0 bases from V and 5 bases from J, with 14 bases between. The CDR3 sequence: CASSYSISGTRNTIYF. The DNA for the CDR3 is TGTGCCAGCAGTTACTCGATCTCCGGGACTCGAAACACCATATATTTT.

This chain connects TRBV4-1 to TRBJ2-7, with 7 nucleotides matching TRBD1. The CDR3 contains 15 residues. Germline assignment: CDR1 MGHRA and CDR2 YSYEKL. Trimming removed 4 bases from V and 0 bases from J; junction bases left unmatched: 6. CDR3 in DNA: TGCGCCAGCAGCCTCGGGACAGCGTTCTCCTACGAGCAGTACTTC. Translated, it gives CASSLGTAFSYEQYF.

The V call is TRBV6-1, the J call TRBJ1-2; 7 nucleotides match TRBD1. CDR1 and CDR2 (germline): MNHNS, SASEGT. V gave up 11 bases and J gave up 6 bases; unmatched junction bases: 15. The CDR3 totals 14 residues. CDR3 in DNA: TGTGCCGGGACGACAGGGATGGGTGGGGATGGCTACACCTTC. It encodes CAGTTGMGGDGYTF.

This chain connects TRBV28 to TRBJ1-1, with D perhaps TRBD1 (5 bases). The germline V and J ends were trimmed by 3 bases and 2 bases, with 19 bases remaining between them. The germline CDR1 and CDR2 sequences are MDHEN and SYDVKM. CDR3 size: 17 residues. The CDR3 loop reads CASSFPAGGSGNTEAFF. CDR3 nucleotides: TGTGCCAGCAGTTTCCCTGCGGGGGGGTCCGGTAACACTGAAGCTTTCTTT.

The chain has TRBV7-2 and TRBJ2-3; possibly TRBD1 or TRBD2 for D (6 bases each). Trimming stripped 5 bases from V and 0 bases from J, with 15 bases between. The CDR3 extends over 16 amino acids. The germline gives CDR1 SGHTA, CDR2 FQGNSA. The CDR3 sequence is CASSRRFGGSTDTQYF. In DNA form, the CDR3 reads TGTGCCAGCAGCCGACGATTCGGGGGCAGCACAGATACGCAGTATTTT.

The chain uses TRBV18 and TRBJ2-1; no firm D call. Germline loops: CDR1 KGHSH, CDR2 LQKENI. The CDR3 runs 14 residues. V dropped 0 bases and J dropped 5 bases, with 8 bases sitting between them. CDR3 sequence (DNA): TGTGCCAGCTCACCACCTACGGCCGACAATGAGCAGTTCTTC. Encoded protein: CASSPPTADNEQFF.

The chain couples TRBV7-3 to TRBJ2-6, with D uncertain. Trimming took off 8 bases at V and 4 bases at J, with 12 bases between the two ends. This CDR3 contains 14 residues. Germline V gives CDR1 SGHTA, CDR2 FQGTGA. The DNA for the CDR3 is TGTGCCAGCTCGTTATTCTCGGGGGCCAACGTCCTGACTTTC. It encodes CASSLFSGANVLTF.

This clone appeared a few times. The rearrangement links TRBV28 to TRBJ2-7; 7 bases match TRBD1. The CDR3 runs 15 residues. CDR1 and CDR2 (germline): MDHEN, SYDVKM. J was trimmed by 0 bases and V by 6 bases; bases with no gene match: 8. In DNA form, the CDR3 reads TGTGCCAGCAGGTCACAGGGGACATTCTCCTACGAGCAGTACTTC. Protein: CASRSQGTFSYEQYF.

The chain recombines TRBV5-1 with TRBJ2-2; D perhaps matches TRBD1 (7 bases). Trimming removed 7 bases at V and 4 bases at J, with 20 bases between. The CDR3 sequence is 16 residues long. The germline V gene has CDR1 SGHRS and CDR2 YFSETQ. Written as DNA, the CDR3 is TGCGCCAGCTCCACTGGGGGGACAGAAAGCACCGGGGAGCTGTTTTTT. This codes for CASSTGGTESTGELFF.

The chain employs TRBV30 and TRBJ1-4; TRBD1 aligns across 7 bases. The V gene end was trimmed by 2 bases and the J gene end by 5 bases; junction bases not matched to a gene: 5. Germline V lookup: CDR1 GTSNPN, CDR2 SVGIG (reference sequence). This CDR3 is 14 amino acids long. CDR3: CAWSPGTANEKLFF. The CDR3 DNA reads as TGTGCCTGGAGTCCCGGGACAGCAAATGAAAAACTGTTTTTT.

The chain recombines TRBV7-2 with TRBJ2-2, with D possibly matching TRBD1 (6 bases). CDR1 and CDR2 (germline): SGHTA, FQGNSA. The V end lost 4 bases, the J end lost 2 bases, and 14 bases lay between the germline ends. This CDR3 is 16 amino acids long. The CDR3, as DNA: TGTGCCAGCAGCTCCCGACAGGTGATCAACACCGGGGAGCTGTTTTTT. Translated: CASSSRQVINTGELFF.

In its sample, this clone was seen a few times. V is TRBV5-6 and J is TRBJ2-2; a possible D gene is TRBD2 (6 bases). V shed 0 bases and J shed 5 bases, with 17 bases lying between them. Germline values: CDR1 SGHDT, CDR2 YYEEEE. This CDR3 contains 17 residues. The CDR3 DNA reads TGTGCCAGCAGCTTGGGGCCGGGACTGCGAAAAACCGGGGAGCTGTTTTTT. Its protein product is CASSLGPGLRKTGELFF.

In this sample, this clone turned up once. The CDR3 DNA reads as TGTGCCACCAGCAGAGTTATATCCGATAAGGGGGGAAACACTGAAGCTTTCTTT. Its protein product is CATSRVISDKGGNTEAFF. The rearrangement joins TRBV15 to TRBJ1-1, with D possibly matching TRBD1 (6 bases). Deletions cut 1 base from V and 2 bases from J, with 20 bases between. Germline V gene sequence: CDR1 LNHNV, CDR2 YYDKDF (reference sequence). CDR3 size: 18 residues.

The chain employs TRBV5-1 and TRBJ2-5; D is unresolved. Germline CDR1 reads SGHRS; CDR2 reads YFSETQ. Trimming took 0 bases from V and 9 from J, leaving 6 bases between them. The CDR3 is 11 amino acids. The CDR3 loop is CASSLETAQYF. The CDR3 DNA is TGCGCCAGCAGCTTGGAAACAGCCCAGTACTTC.

J is TRBJ1-1 and V is TRBV9; perhaps TRBD1 as D (6 bases). Germline assignment: CDR1 SGDLS and CDR2 YYNGEE. The CDR3 has 15 residues. Trimming took 6 bases from V and 4 from J, leaving 19 bases between them. The CDR3 loop is CASIPGQQGGTEAFF. CDR3 sequence (DNA): TGTGCCAGCATCCCCGGCCAACAGGGTGGCACTGAAGCTTTCTTT.

The J gene is TRBJ2-1, the V gene TRBV19; a possible D gene is TRBD2 (6 bases). Germline CDR1 is LNHDA and CDR2 is SQIVND (reference sequence). CDR3 length: 15 amino acids. V was pared by 1 base and J by 5 bases, with 12 bases between. The CDR3 protein is CASSIASGLHNEQFF. The CDR3 bases are TGTGCCAGTAGTATAGCAAGCGGGCTCCACAATGAGCAGTTCTTC.

Turning to this clone: The junction departs from the called germline gene at one end, perhaps through a read error. This rearrangement joins TRBV15 to TRBJ2-1; D might be TRBD1 (5 bases). Looked up from germline, CDR1 is LNHNV and CDR2 is YYDKDF (reference sequence). The CDR3 runs 13 residues. CDR3 nucleotide sequence: TGTGCCACCAGCAGAGAAGAATGGCAGACACAGGTCTTC. Amino acid sequence: CATSREEWQTQVF.